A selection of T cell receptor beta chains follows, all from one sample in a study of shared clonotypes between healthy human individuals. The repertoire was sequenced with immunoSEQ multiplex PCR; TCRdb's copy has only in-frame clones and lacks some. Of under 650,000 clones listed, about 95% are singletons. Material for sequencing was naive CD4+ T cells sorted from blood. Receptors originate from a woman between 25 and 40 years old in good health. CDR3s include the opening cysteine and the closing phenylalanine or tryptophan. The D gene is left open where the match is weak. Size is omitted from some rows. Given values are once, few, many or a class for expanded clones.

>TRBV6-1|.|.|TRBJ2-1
TGTGCCAGCAGTGACAGACAGAAAAACAATGAGCAGTTCTTC
CASSDRQKNNEQFF
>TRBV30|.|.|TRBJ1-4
TGTGCCTGGAGTGTACAAATCCTGTCAGGGTCCGATGAAAAACTGTTTTTT
CAWSVQILSGSDEKLFF
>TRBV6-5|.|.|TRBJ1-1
TGTGCCAGCAGCATGGGACGGCCGAACACTGAAGCTTTCTTT
CASSMGRPNTEAFF
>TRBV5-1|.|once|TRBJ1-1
TGCGCCAGCAGCTACGACAGAATGAACACTGAAGCTTTCTTT
CASSYDRMNTEAFF
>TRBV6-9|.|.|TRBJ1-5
TGTGCCAGCAGTTATAGGCTACAGCCCCAGCATTTT
CASSYRLQPQHF
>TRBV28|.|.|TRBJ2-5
TGTGCCAGCAGGGCTTGGGTTGGGGACCCCGGGCAAGAGACCCAGTACTTC
CASRAWVGDPGQETQYF
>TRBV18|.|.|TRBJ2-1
TGTGCCAGCTCACCCACAAGGGCCTATGAGCAGTTCTTC
CASSPTRAYEQFF
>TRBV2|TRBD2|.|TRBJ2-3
TGTGCCAGCAGTGATGGGACTAGAGCCACAGATACGCAGTATTTT
CASSDGTRATDTQYF
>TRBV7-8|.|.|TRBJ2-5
TGTGCCAGCAGCTTAGAAGGAACGTTAAGCCGGCAAGAGACCCAGTACTTC
CASSLEGTLSRQETQYF
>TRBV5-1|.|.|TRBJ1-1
TGCGCCAGCAGCTTGGAGGGGGACGTGAGGGCTTTCTTT
CASSLEGDVRAFF
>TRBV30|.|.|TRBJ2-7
TGTGCCTGGAGTGGCTCCTACGAGCAGTACTTC
CAWSGSYEQYF
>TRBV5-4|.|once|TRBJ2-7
TGTGCCAGCAGCCAGACTAGTCTGGGGCCTTACGAGCAGTACTTC
CASSQTSLGPYEQYF
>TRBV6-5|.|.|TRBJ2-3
TGTGCCACTACCGAGCAATTGGGGGGGCATACGCAGTATTTT
CATTEQLGGHTQYF
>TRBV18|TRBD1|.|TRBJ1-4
TGTGCCAGCTCACTGACAGGGCCGGCTAATGAAAAACTGTTTTTT
CASSLTGPANEKLFF
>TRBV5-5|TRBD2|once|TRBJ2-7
TGTGCCAGCAGCAGTAGCGGGAGGGTCCACTCCTACGAGCAGTACTTC
CASSSSGRVHSYEQYF
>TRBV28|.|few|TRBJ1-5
TGTGCCAGCAGACTCCCCGGAGGGGTAAATCAGCCCCAGCATTTT
CASRLPGGVNQPQHF
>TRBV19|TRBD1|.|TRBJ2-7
TGTGCCAGTAGTCGGACAGGGGGTACCCCTCGAACCTACGAGCAGTACTTC
CASSRTGGTPRTYEQYF
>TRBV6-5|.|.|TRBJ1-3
TGTGCCAGCATGGGAGGTTGGGGAAACACCATATATTTT
CASMGGWGNTIYF
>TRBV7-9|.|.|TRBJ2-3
TGTGCCAGCAGCTTAGGGGTCACAGATACGCAGTATTTT
CASSLGVTDTQYF
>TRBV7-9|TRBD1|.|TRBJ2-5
TGTGCCAGCAGCCCTCGGGACAGGGGGATGTATGGGCAGTACTTC
CASSPRDRGMYGQYF
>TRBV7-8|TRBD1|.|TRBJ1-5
TGTGCCAGCAGCTTAGCAAGGCCGGGACAGGGGCCTTATAGCAATCAGCCCCAGCATTTT
CASSLARPGQGPYSNQPQHF
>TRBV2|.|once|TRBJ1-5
TGTGCCAGCAGTGACAGGGACGCCAATCAGCCCCAGCATTTT
CASSDRDANQPQHF
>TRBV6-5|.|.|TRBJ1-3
TGTGCCAGCAGTTCAGCTGGGGCGCGAGGAAACACCATATATTTT
CASSSAGARGNTIYF
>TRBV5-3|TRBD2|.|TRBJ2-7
TGTGCCAGAAGCTTGTTGCGGGAGTTTCTCTACGAGCAGTACTTC
CARSLLREFLYEQYF
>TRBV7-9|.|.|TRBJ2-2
TGTGCCAGCAGCTTCCCAATTCACGGGGAGCTGTTTTTT
CASSFPIHGELFF
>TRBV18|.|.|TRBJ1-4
TGTGCCAGCTCACCGGGTTATTTTGAAAAACTGTTTTTT
CASSPGYFEKLFF
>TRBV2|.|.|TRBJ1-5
TGTGCCACAGGGACTAGCAATCAGCCCCAGCATTTT
CATGTSNQPQHF
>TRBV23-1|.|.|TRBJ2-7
TGCGCCAGCAGTCAACCTGACAGAACCTACGAGCAGTACTTC
CASSQPDRTYEQYF
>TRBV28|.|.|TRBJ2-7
TGTGCCAGCACCTTGGACGCATCCTACGAGCAGTACTTC
CASTLDASYEQYF
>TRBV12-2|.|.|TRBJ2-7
TGTGCAAGTCGCTTGGGTCGGTCTAGCGGCATCTACGAGCAGTACTTC
CASRLGRSSGIYEQYF
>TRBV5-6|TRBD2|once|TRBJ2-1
TGTGCCAGCAGCTGGGGGGCTAGCGGGAGGACGTACAATGAGCAGTTCTTC
CASSWGASGRTYNEQFF
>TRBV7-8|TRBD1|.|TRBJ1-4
TGTGCCAGCAGCAGACCGGGACAGGGGGATGAAAAACTGTTTTTT
CASSRPGQGDEKLFF
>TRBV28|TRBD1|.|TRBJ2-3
TGTGCCAGCAGTCGCGGACAGGCCCCGCGCGGAGATACGCAGTATTTT
CASSRGQAPRGDTQYF
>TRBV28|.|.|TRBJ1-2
TGTGCCAGCACCATCCGGGACAACTATGGCTACACCTTC
CASTIRDNYGYTF
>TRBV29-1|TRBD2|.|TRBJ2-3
TGCAGCGTTGTAGTGGCGGGGGGCACAGATACGCAGTATTTT
CSVVVAGGTDTQYF
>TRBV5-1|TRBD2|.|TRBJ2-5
TGCGCCAGCAGACGCGACCCGGGACTAGCGGGGGTGGAGCAGTACTTC
CASRRDPGLAGVEQYF
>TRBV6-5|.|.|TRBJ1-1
TGTGCCAGCAGAGGCCCGGACACTGAAGCTTTCTTT
CASRGPDTEAFF
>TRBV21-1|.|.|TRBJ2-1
TGTGCCAGCAGCAAGGGGGTCGAGCAGTTCTTC
CASSKGVEQFF
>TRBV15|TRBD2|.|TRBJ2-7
TGTGCCACCAGCAGAACGCTAGCGGGAGTTTACGAGCAGTACTTC
CATSRTLAGVYEQYF
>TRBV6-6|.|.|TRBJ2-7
TGTGCCAGCAGTCGCCCAGGACATCGGAACGAGCAGTACTTC
CASSRPGHRNEQYF
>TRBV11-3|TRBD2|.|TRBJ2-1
TGTGCCAGCAGCTTAGATGGAACTAGCGGAGAACACAATGAGCAGTTCTTC
CASSLDGTSGEHNEQFF
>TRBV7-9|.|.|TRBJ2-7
TGTGCCAGCAGCTTAACTAGGGAATCCTACGAGCAGTACTTC
CASSLTRESYEQYF
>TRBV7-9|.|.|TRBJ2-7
TGTGCCAGCAGCTTTGGACAGCCCACCTACGAGCAGTACTTC
CASSFGQPTYEQYF
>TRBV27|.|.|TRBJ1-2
TGTGCCACCTCGAGTATTGGCACGGGGGCACGCTATGGCTACACCTTC
CATSSIGTGARYGYTF
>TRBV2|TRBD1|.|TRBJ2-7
TGTGCCAGCAGTGGACAGGGGACCTACGAGCAGTACTTC
CASSGQGTYEQYF
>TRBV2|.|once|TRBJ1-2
TGTGCCAGCAGTGAAAAGGGATATAACTATGGCTACACCTTC
CASSEKGYNYGYTF
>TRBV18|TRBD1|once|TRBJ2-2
TGTGCCAGCTCGGTGGGAATCTTGGACAGGGGGCGAACCGGGGAGCTGTTTTTT
CASSVGILDRGRTGELFF
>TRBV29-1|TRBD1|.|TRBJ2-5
TGCAGCGTTGAACGGGGACAGCAAGAGACCCAGTACTTC
CSVERGQQETQYF
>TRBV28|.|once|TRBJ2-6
TGTGCCAGCAGTTTAAGTCAGGGGATCTCTGGGGCCAACGTCCTGACTTTC
CASSLSQGISGANVLTF
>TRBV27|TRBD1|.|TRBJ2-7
TGTGCCAGCAGTCCCCACAGGACAGGCGCCTACGAGCAGTACTTC
CASSPHRTGAYEQYF
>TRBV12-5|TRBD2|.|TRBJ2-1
TGTGCTAGCTGGCTAGCGGGAGGCTCCAATGAGCAGTTCTTC
CASWLAGGSNEQFF
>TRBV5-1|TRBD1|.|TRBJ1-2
TGCGCCAGCAGCGGTACAGGGGGCTCTAACTATGGCTACACCTTC
CASSGTGGSNYGYTF
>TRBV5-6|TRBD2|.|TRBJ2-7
TGTGCCAGCAGCATGGGACTAGCGGGCTACGAGCAGTACTTC
CASSMGLAGYEQYF